Below, one TCR beta chain is given with its context. Its antigen is unidentified. These data originate in a study of T cell responses to AZD1222 COVID-19 vaccine. Study results and limitations: Donors were mostly white British, more females; clonal diversity possibly underestimated. Two AZD1222 doses significantly raised spike-specific TCR breadth and depth over controls.

Profiling relied on immunoSEQ multiplex PCR, and the TCRdb table lists in-frame clones only, not all of them. The sample lists over 120,000 clones, 86% occurring once. Germline-derived CDR1 and CDR2 are MDHEN and SYDVKM. The CDR3 has 16 residues. The V and J ends lost 3 bases and 4 bases respectively, with 15 bases between them. The V gene is TRBV28, the J gene TRBJ2-2; D not resolved. This receptor was obtained from an adult who received the AZD1222 COVID-19 vaccine. The sequencing here drew on peripheral blood, taken 28 days after the second AZD1222 dose. CDR3 loop: CASSFFFAPGTGELFF. The CDR3 bases are TGTGCCAGCAGTTTCTTTTTCGCCCCGGGCACCGGGGAGCTGTTTTTT.